The 3 T cell receptor beta chains listed next were all sequenced from one sample in a study of type 1 and type 2 diabetes patients. PCR was run on genomic DNA. The TCR beta CDR3 region was amplified using 30 forward and 13 reverse primers. One entry per CDR3 protein results from TCRdb running MiXCR on the multiplex PCR reads. This table has 280,000 or so distinct CDR3 sequences, roughly 50% appearing once. The specimen sequenced was peripheral blood mononuclear cells (PBMCs). These receptors all come from a man aged 18 to 29 with type 2 diabetes.

The chain recombines TRBV7-8 with TRBJ1-1, with 7 nucleotides matching TRBD1. CDR3 length: 15 amino acids. V lost 7 bases, J lost 2 bases, and 10 bases stayed unmatched. The germline V gene encodes CDR1 SGHVS and CDR2 FQNEAQ. CDR3 loop: CASISPGTVNTEAFF. The CDR3 DNA reads TGTGCCAGCATCTCGCCGGGGACAGTAAACACTGAAGCTTTCTTT.

This clonotype has a handful of counts. The chain recombines TRBV6-5 with TRBJ2-5; no firm D call. The V gene lost 2 bases and the J gene lost 0 bases, with 7 bases spanning the gap. The germline V gene has CDR1 MNHEY and CDR2 SVGAGI. The CDR3 sequence is 14 residues long. CDR3 sequence (DNA): TGTGCCAGCAGTTACGATCGATACCAAGAGACCCAGTACTTC. As protein: CASSYDRYQETQYF.

To note about this clonotype: No conserved phenylalanine or tryptophan ends this CDR3, so it is likely a read error. The rearrangement uses TRBV10-1 and TRBJ2-2; D may match TRBD1 or TRBD2 (6 bases each). From germline, CDR1 is WNHNN and CDR2 SYGVQD (reference sequence). This CDR3 contains 14 residues. V gave up 3 bases and J gave up 4 bases, with 9 bases separating them. CDR3 protein: CASSDGGSTGELFS. CDR3 bases: TGCGCCAGCAGTGACGGGGGCTCCACCGGGGAGCTGTTTTCT.